This note documents a single TCR beta chain sequence. Per germline, CDR1 SGHKS and CDR2 YYEKEE (reference sequence). CDR3 size: 15 residues. With 0 bases removed from V and 6 bases from J, the gap between germline ends came to 12 bases. This specimen belongs to a study of blood T cell repertoires in COVID-19. Overall study: Some COVID-19 samples were acute and others convalescent; all came from the United States, Italy and Spain.

Authors' processing steps: From reference gene primer amplification, estimates of nucleated cell counts were derived. The data were produced by immunoSEQ multiplex PCR, yet TCRdb's version contains in-frame clones alone and is incomplete. V and J calls and clone size are copied from that table; D and trimming were computed from the DNA. The repertoire holds some 220,000 clones, with 65% to 85% as singletons. The sample was peripheral blood. This clonotype was obtained from a human donor in a cohort sampled during active COVID-19. The genes are TRBV5-5 and TRBJ2-2; D remains ambiguous. The CDR3 DNA is TGTGCCAGCAGCTTGGGAACAGTGCGCTCCGGGGAGCTGTTTTTT. Residues: CASSLGTVRSGELFF.